The 19 T cell receptor beta chains below were found in one sample sequenced in a study of T cells in Graves' hyperthyroidism and ophthalmopathy. It was RNA transcripts that yielded the amplified TCR beta CDR3 regions. The TCR CDR3 first-round RT-PCR relied on the HTBI primer set. One entry per CDR3 protein, called by TCRdb with MiXCR from the multiplex PCR reads. The data contain 700,000 to 950,000 distinct CDR3 sequences, 35% of them seen just once; the ten biggest clones take up around a third. Specimen: blood. Source of these receptors: a woman aged 40 to 50 with Graves' hyperthyroidism.

This clonotype was seen at least ten times. The V and J genes are TRBV2 and TRBJ1-2; tentatively, D is TRBD1 (6 bases). With 6 bases removed from V and 7 bases from J, the gap between germline ends came to 12 bases. This CDR3 has 12 residues. Germline CDR1 reads SNHLY; CDR2 reads FYNNEI. CDR3 sequence: CASRIQGLGYTF. CDR3 bases: TGTGCCAGCAGGATACAGGGTCTTGGCTACACCTTC.

In regard to this clonotype: A much larger clone is a single base away; this may be a read error. The chain is built from TRBV7-8 and TRBJ2-7; possibly TRBD1 or TRBD2 for D (5 bases each). Per germline, CDR1 SGHVS and CDR2 FQNEAQ. This CDR3 has 17 residues. The CDR3 sequence is CASSFIFRDASSHEQYF. CDR3 DNA sequence: TGTGCCAGCAGCTTTATCTTTAGGGACGCCAGCTCCCACGAGCAGTACTTC.

This clonotype was seen repeatedly, ten times or more. The chain combines TRBV29-1 with TRBJ1-1, with no clear D. The CDR3 spans 13 residues. V was cut by 5 bases and J by 5 bases, with 15 bases left in between. Germline loops: CDR1 SQVTM, CDR2 ANQGSEA. The CDR3 sequence is CSVLPVRYTEAFF. DNA of the CDR3: TGCAGCGTTCTTCCGGTAAGGTATACTGAAGCTTTCTTT.

This clonotype was seen a handful of times. The J gene is TRBJ1-3, the V gene TRBV20-1; D remains ambiguous. CDR1 DFQATT and CDR2 SNEGSKA come from the germline V gene (reference sequence). V was pared by 0 bases and J by 3 bases, with 9 bases between. This CDR3 contains 14 residues. CDR3 protein: CSARDEGSGNTIYF. In DNA form, the CDR3 reads TGCAGTGCTAGAGATGAAGGGAGTGGAAACACCATATATTTT.

CDR3 nucleotides: TGTGCCAGCGGAAAAAACACCGGGGAGCTGTTTTTT. Translating gives CASGKNTGELFF. This rearrangement joins TRBV9 to TRBJ2-2; no reliable D call. The CDR3 totals 12 residues. V dropped 7 bases and J dropped 2 bases, with 6 bases sitting between them. Germline values: CDR1 SGDLS, CDR2 YYNGEE.

V and J are TRBV9 and TRBJ1-1, with 10 bases that match TRBD1. The length of the CDR3 is 16 residues. CDR1 and CDR2 from the germline V gene are SGDLS and YYNGEE. V was pared by 1 base and J by 4 bases, with 7 bases of the junction left unmatched. The chain's CDR3 is CASSVMSGTGVTEAFF. The CDR3 nucleotides are TGTGCCAGCAGCGTAATGTCCGGGACAGGGGTCACTGAAGCTTTCTTT.

The chain has TRBV29-1 and TRBJ1-1; 10 positions match TRBD1. Germline values: CDR1 SQVTM, CDR2 ANQGSEA. CDR3 size: 16 residues. V was pared by 3 bases and J by 2 bases, with 9 bases of the junction left unmatched. CDR3 nucleotide sequence: TGCAGCGTTGAGATGCGCGGGACAGGGGTCAACACTGAAGCTTTCTTT. Protein: CSVEMRGTGVNTEAFF.

The sample holds many counts of this clonotype. This sequence joins TRBV29-1 and TRBJ2-7; a possible D gene is TRBD1 (8 bases). V shed 4 bases and J shed 0 bases, with 13 bases lying between them. The length of the CDR3 is 14 residues. The germline CDR1 and CDR2 sequences are SQVTM and ANQGSEA. CDR3 region: CSVGTGRVSYEQYF. CDR3 nucleotides: TGCAGCGTTGGGACAGGGAGGGTCTCCTACGAGCAGTACTTC.

This clonotype was counted only a few times. The chain uses TRBV14 and TRBJ2-5; D not certain. The CDR3 spans 14 residues. Looked up from germline, CDR1 is SGHDN and CDR2 is FVKESK. V was shortened by 4 bases and J by 3 bases, with 12 bases between the two germline ends. CDR3 sequence reads: CASSPYTAEETQYF. Here the CDR3 DNA reads TGTGCCAGCAGCCCCTATACCGCAGAAGAGACCCAGTACTTC. The whole variable domain, filled in from reference TRBV14 and TRBJ2-5, reads EAGVTQFPSHSVIEKGQTVTLRCDPISGHDNLYWYRRVMGKEIKFLLHFVKESKQDESGMPNNRFLAERTGGTYSTLKVQPAELEDSGVYFCASSPYTAEETQYFGPGTRLLVL.

This chain's CDR3 is CSANNLAGVADTQYF. The CDR3 nucleotides are TGCAGTGCTAACAACCTAGCGGGAGTGGCAGATACGCAGTATTTT. The chain has TRBV20-1 and TRBJ2-3; 10 nucleotides match TRBD2. CDR3 length: 15 amino acids. CDR1 DFQATT and CDR2 SNEGSKA come from the germline V gene (reference sequence). The V segment lost 4 bases and the J segment 4 bases; nucleotides outside the gene matches: 8.

This clonotype has just a few counts. The gene calls are TRBV10-3 and TRBJ2-2, with D perhaps being TRBD1 or TRBD2 (5 bases each). The ends were cut back, 2 bases at V and 0 bases at J, with 10 bases in the middle. The CDR3 has 16 amino acids. The V gene's germline CDR1 is ENHRY and CDR2 SYGVKD. Written as DNA, the CDR3 is TGTGCCATCAGTGAGCCTAGGGGACCGAACACCGGGGAGCTGTTTTTT. Its translation: CAISEPRGPNTGELFF.

Turning to this clonotype: Mismatch with germline at one junction end may stem from a read error. V usage is TRBV7-7 and J usage is TRBJ2-3, with D perhaps TRBD1 (5 bases). Per germline, CDR1 SSHAT and CDR2 FNYEAQ (reference sequence). This CDR3 has 13 amino acids. CDR3 region: CASSLGPTDTQYF. In nucleotides, the CDR3 is TGTGCTAGCAGCTTGGGGCCCACAGATACGCAGTATTTT.

CDR3 DNA: TGTGCCAGTAGTATTTCAGGACGGGATAATTCACCCCTCCACTTT. Translating it yields CASSISGRDNSPLHF. The chain employs TRBV19 and TRBJ1-6; D remains unclear. Germline CDR1 LNHDA, CDR2 SQIVND (reference sequence). The germline V and J ends were trimmed by 3 bases and 5 bases, with 11 bases remaining between them. This CDR3 is built from 15 residues.

The V gene is TRBV28, the J gene TRBJ2-2, with D possibly being TRBD1 (5 bases). From germline, CDR1 is MDHEN and CDR2 SYDVKM. V shed 6 bases and J shed 6 bases, with 14 bases lying between them. The CDR3 sequence is 14 residues long. CDR3 sequence (DNA): TGTGCCAGCAGCCCCGGGTGGGGCCCCGGGGAGCTGTTTTTT. This sequence encodes CASSPGWGPGELFF.

This clonotype was observed at least ten times. The chain uses TRBV5-6 and TRBJ1-6; D is possibly TRBD1 (5 bases). Trimming pared 1 base from V and 8 bases from J, leaving 10 bases between. There are 14 residues in the CDR3. CDR1 and CDR2 from the germline V gene are SGHDT and YYEEEE. Here the CDR3 reads CASSLSLGDSPLHF. The CDR3 DNA reads as TGTGCCAGCAGCTTGTCTCTGGGGGATTCACCCCTCCACTTT.

This clonotype was observed once. CDR3 protein: CATRSGTLISGANVLTF. For the CDR3, the DNA is TGTGCCACCCGATCCGGGACACTTATCTCTGGGGCCAACGTCCTGACTTTC. The V call is TRBV10-3, the J call TRBJ2-6; D is possibly TRBD1 (6 bases). The V and J ends lost 10 bases and 0 bases respectively, with 19 bases between them. Germline CDR1 and CDR2: ENHRY and SYGVKD. The length of the CDR3 is 17 residues.

Many counts were recorded for this clonotype. The chain couples TRBV7-2 to TRBJ2-5; a weak D match, TRBD1 (6 bases). Germline V gene lookup returns CDR1 SGHTA and CDR2 FQGNSA. The CDR3 has 15 residues. Trimming removed 2 bases at V and 1 base at J, with 11 bases between. CDR3 residues: CASSLRGRGQETQYF. CDR3 sequence (DNA): TGTGCCAGCAGCTTACGGGGCAGGGGCCAAGAGACCCAGTACTTC.

Worth noting for this clonotype: Without the conserved terminal phenylalanine or tryptophan, this CDR3 likely stems from a read error. This rearrangement joins TRBV20-1 to TRBJ1-4, with 9 bases that match TRBD1. J was trimmed by 5 bases and V by 6 bases; bases with no gene match: 4. The CDR3 is made up of 13 amino acids. Looked up from germline, CDR1 is DFQATT and CDR2 is SNEGSKA (reference sequence). This CDR3 is CSAKTGGNEKLFS. The DNA of the CDR3 is TGCAGTGCCAAAACAGGGGGCAATGAAAAACTGTTTTCT.

This chain uses TRBV2 with TRBJ1-3; D remains unclear. Trimming took off 5 bases at V and 7 bases at J, with 12 bases between the two ends. The CDR3 sequence is 13 residues long. Germline CDR1 is SNHLY and CDR2 is FYNNEI. The CDR3 is CASSSDQVNTIYF. The CDR3 bases are TGTGCCAGCAGTTCGGACCAGGTGAACACCATATATTTT.